A single count supports the clone carrying this T cell receptor beta chain. At the DNA level, this CDR3 is encoded by other sequences in the same sample as well. This sample was included in a study of shared clonotypes between healthy human individuals. The CDR3 extends over 15 amino acids. The V gene's germline CDR1 is KGHSH and CDR2 LQKENI. Between the trimmed V and J ends, which lost 3 bases and 1 base, there was a span of 7 bases. Here immunoSEQ multiplex PCR was the method, and the copy in TCRdb shows in-frame clones only, minus some. Among 700,000 or so clones, about three quarters were seen once, and the ten largest hold roughly 1.8%.

The specimen was memory CD4+ T cells sorted from blood. This sample's subset: CD45RA-negative fraction. This TCR was recovered from a woman younger than 45 in good health. This chain links TRBV18 with TRBJ2-6, with unresolved D. The CDR3 here is CASSPRASGANVLTF. In DNA form, the CDR3 reads TGTGCCAGCTCACCTAGGGCATCTGGGGCCAACGTCCTGACTTTC. The full variable domain, with the rest looked up from reference TRBV18 and TRBJ2-6, is NAGVMQNPRHLVRRRGQEARLRCSPMKGHSHVYWYRQLPEEGLKFMVYLQKENIIDESGMPKERFSAEFPKEGPSILRIQQVVRGDSAAYFCASSPRASGANVLTFGAGSRLTVL.